The source of this T cell receptor beta chain is a study of identical twins. Study observations and caveats: Twin-shared out-of-frame alpha sequences showed excess low generation probability. The study reached conclusions through statistical analysis that was cross-sectional, not following the same donors. Within cord blood, abundant beta clonotypes carried fewer insertions, but memory repertoires showed no such trend.

About this clonotype itself: Its target is unknown. At one of its ends the junction is not consistent with the germline gene, which may arise from a read error.

MiXCR, applied by TCRdb to the 5' RACE reads, yields one record per CDR3 protein. Of a few hundred thousand distinct CDR3 sequences listed, about 8.3% are singletons. The CDR3 runs 13 residues. CDR1 SGHKS and CDR2 YYEKEE come from the germline V gene (reference sequence). The same specimen was also included in a second study, on yellow fever vaccine responses in identical twins.

V usage is TRBV5-5 and J usage is TRBJ2-7, with D unresolved. This receptor was taken from a woman aged 18 to 35 in good health. The sample taken for sequencing was CD8+ T cells sorted from blood. CDR3 residues: CAISPGNSYEQYF. The DNA for the CDR3 is TGTGCCATCAGCCCCGGAAACTCCTACGAGCAGTACTTC.